Each of the 25 T cell receptor beta chains below was sequenced from the same sample in a study of cytomegalovirus exposure and HLA in healthy donors. It was with 60 Vbeta and 13 Jbeta primers that the PCR ran. Using immunoSEQ multiplex PCR, the repertoire was profiled, and TCRdb retains in-frame clones only, with some absent. The data hold about 160,000 clones, with nearly 80% observed a single time. The sample comprised PBMCs. The receptors were sampled from a woman in her thirties or forties in good health and CMV-seronegative.

The genes are TRBV2 and TRBJ2-2; D remains unclear. Trimming took off 5 bases at V and 0 bases at J, with 7 bases between the two ends. CDR1 SNHLY and CDR2 FYNNEI come from the germline V gene. This CDR3 contains 14 residues. CDR3 in amino acids: CASSQMSNTGELFF. The CDR3 DNA sequence: TGTGCCAGCAGTCAGATGTCGAACACCGGGGAGCTGTTTTTT.

The J gene is TRBJ2-5, the V gene TRBV2; 7 bases match TRBD1. The J segment lost 3 bases and the V segment lost 6 bases, leaving 4 bases of the junction unmatched. The germline CDR1 and CDR2 sequences are SNHLY and FYNNEI. There are 13 residues in the CDR3. CDR3 in amino acids: CASSLGQEETQYF. CDR3 nucleotides: TGTGCCAGCAGCCTCGGACAGGAAGAGACCCAGTACTTC.

The chain carries TRBV6-1 and TRBJ1-6; 7 bases are shared with TRBD1. The trim removed 2 bases at V and 17 bases at J, leaving 15 bases unmatched. The CDR3 totals 15 residues. Germline loops: CDR1 MNHNS, CDR2 SASEGT. The DNA for the CDR3 is TGTGCCAGCAGTGAACCGGGACAGACCCCGGGAATCTTCCACTTT. Translating it yields CASSEPGQTPGIFHF.

The chain couples TRBV6-5 to TRBJ1-1, with D tentatively TRBD1 (6 bases). The CDR3 covers 14 residues. Germline V CDR1 and CDR2: MNHEY, SVGAGI. V dropped 5 bases and J dropped 6 bases, with 16 bases sitting between them. CDR3 DNA: TGTGCCAGCAGTACGCTACAGGGAGCCCCTGAAGCTTTCTTT. Amino acids: CASSTLQGAPEAFF.

The V gene is TRBV25-1, the J gene TRBJ1-4, with TRBD1 matching over 7 bases. The CDR3 is 12 amino acids. The V gene end was trimmed by 8 bases and the J gene end by 9 bases; junction bases not matched to a gene: 6. From germline, CDR1 is MGHDK and CDR2 SYGVNS. CDR3 protein: CASASGQQKLFF. The CDR3 region has the DNA TGTGCCAGCGCATCGGGACAGCAAAAACTGTTTTTT.

The chain couples TRBV5-4 to TRBJ2-1, with 8 bases lining up with TRBD2. From germline, CDR1 is SGHNT and CDR2 YYREEE (reference sequence). The CDR3 loop spans 17 amino acids. Trimming removed 7 bases from V and 7 bases from J; junction bases left unmatched: 19. The CDR3 DNA is TGTGCCAGCGCTCGAGCGTCCGGGGCGCGGGGGGCGAATGAGCAGTTCTTC. As protein: CASARASGARGANEQFF.

The J gene is TRBJ1-2, the V gene TRBV11-3, with 9 bases aligning to TRBD1. The CDR3 has 17 residues. The V gene end was trimmed by 5 bases and the J gene end by 4 bases; junction bases not matched to a gene: 14. Germline values: CDR1 SGHNT, CDR2 YENEEA. CDR3 in amino acids: CASSMGRDRVYSYGYTF. In DNA, the CDR3 is TGTGCCAGCAGCATGGGTCGGGACAGGGTGTATTCCTATGGCTACACCTTC.

This rearrangement joins TRBV19 to TRBJ2-3, with TRBD2 matching over 11 bases. The V and J ends lost 5 bases and 1 base, in that order; junction bases with no gene match: 5. Germline lookup yields CDR1 LNHDA and CDR2 SQIVND (reference sequence). This CDR3 has 16 amino acids. CDR3 residues: CASSDPSGGRTDTQYF. CDR3 nucleotides: TGTGCCAGTAGTGATCCTAGCGGGGGGCGCACAGATACGCAGTATTTT.

The gene calls are TRBV15 and TRBJ2-5; D is unresolved. V shed 0 bases and J shed 0 bases, with 11 bases lying between them. The CDR3 is 16 residues long. CDR1 and CDR2 (germline): LNHNV, YYDKDF (reference sequence). The CDR3 region is CATSRDDYSYQETQYF. CDR3 sequence (DNA): TGTGCCACCAGCAGAGATGATTACTCGTACCAAGAGACCCAGTACTTC.

This clone came up a few times. The chain links TRBV4-1 to TRBJ1-1, with a tentative D call TRBD1 (5 bases). The CDR3 length is 15 residues. The V and J ends lost 2 bases and 1 base respectively, with 11 bases between them. Germline assignment: CDR1 MGHRA and CDR2 YSYEKL. This CDR3 is CASSQPTQGNTEAFF. CDR3 DNA sequence: TGCGCCAGCAGCCAACCCACCCAGGGGAACACTGAAGCTTTCTTT.

V is TRBV5-1 and J is TRBJ2-3; D perhaps matches TRBD1 (6 bases). Germline values: CDR1 SGHRS, CDR2 YFSETQ. This CDR3 is 15 amino acids long. V gave up 5 bases and J gave up 0 bases, with 13 bases separating them. The chain's CDR3 is CASRRGGESTDTQYF. The CDR3 bases are TGCGCCAGCAGACGAGGGGGTGAAAGCACAGATACGCAGTATTTT.

J is TRBJ2-1 and V is TRBV5-4; no clear D. V lost 0 bases, J lost 4 bases, and 14 bases lay in between. Germline V CDR1 and CDR2: SGHNT, YYREEE (reference sequence). There are 16 residues in the CDR3. Here the CDR3 DNA reads TGTGCCAGCAGCTTGGACCTATTCTCGCTATACAATGAGCAGTTCTTC. Translation gives CASSLDLFSLYNEQFF.

V gene TRBV6-6 combines with J gene TRBJ1-4; D unclear. The germline V gene encodes CDR1 MNHNY and CDR2 SVGAGI (reference sequence). The length of the CDR3 is 13 residues. Between the trimmed V and J ends, which lost 2 bases and 1 base, there was a span of 2 bases. The CDR3 reads CASSYQTNEKLFF. The CDR3 bases are TGTGCCAGCAGTTACCAAACTAATGAAAAACTGTTTTTT.

The CDR3 reads CASSPGSGETQYF. CDR3 DNA sequence: TGTGCCAGCAGCCCGGGAAGCGGGGAGACCCAGTACTTC. This chain joins TRBV7-3 and TRBJ2-5; the D gene is possibly TRBD2 (6 bases). Between the trimmed V and J ends, which lost 5 bases and 5 bases, there was a span of 12 bases. Germline-derived CDR1 and CDR2 are SGHTA and FQGTGA. This CDR3 spans 13 amino acids. Full variable domain (remainder filled in from reference TRBV7-3 and TRBJ2-5): GAGVSQTPSNKVTEKGKYVELRCDPISGHTALYWYRQSLGQGPEFLIYFQGTGAADDSGLPNDRFFAVRPEGSVSTLKIQRTERGDSAVYLCASSPGSGETQYFGPGTRLLVL.

This rearrangement joins TRBV28 to TRBJ1-3; tentatively, D is TRBD1 (6 bases). There are 14 residues in the CDR3. CDR1 and CDR2 from the germline V gene are MDHEN and SYDVKM. Between the trimmed V and J ends, which lost 4 bases and 4 bases, there was a span of 11 bases. For the CDR3, the DNA is TGTGCCAGCAGTTCGACAGGATTGGGAAACACCATATATTTT. Amino acids: CASSSTGLGNTIYF.

The genes are TRBV4-2 and TRBJ2-5, with 10 bases fitting TRBD2. CDR1 LGHNA and CDR2 YNFKEQ come from the germline V gene. Losses at the gene ends were 0 bases for V and 4 bases for J; bases not matched to a gene: 11. The CDR3 is 18 residues long. The CDR3 DNA sequence: TGTGCCAGCAGCCAAGATCCCCAGCGGGGGGGCAACGGAGAGACCCAGTACTTC. Amino acids: CASSQDPQRGGNGETQYF.

The chain uses TRBV2 and TRBJ1-4; 9 positions match TRBD1. The CDR3 has 15 amino acids. In germline, CDR1 is SNHLY, CDR2 FYNNEI. The V and J ends lost 8 bases and 6 bases, in that order; junction bases with no gene match: 10. The CDR3 coding sequence is TGTGCCAGCTCCCCGAGGGGGACAGGGTATGAAAAACTGTTTTTT. Its protein product is CASSPRGTGYEKLFF.

The V gene is TRBV10-3, the J gene TRBJ1-1; TRBD1 is a possible D gene (6 bases). The CDR3 length is 16 residues. CDR1 and CDR2 from the germline V gene are ENHRY and SYGVKD. Trimming removed 0 bases from V and 1 base from J, with 12 bases in between. The CDR3 sequence: CAISESGGQWNTEAFF. Here the CDR3 DNA reads TGTGCCATCAGTGAGTCGGGGGGGCAATGGAACACTGAAGCTTTCTTT.

CDR3 coding DNA: TGCGCCAGCAGCTGGGTGACGGGAGAGACCCAGTACTTC. Its protein product is CASSWVTGETQYF. The gene calls are TRBV5-1 and TRBJ2-5; D is unresolved. Germline V gene data show CDR1 as SGHRS and CDR2 as YFSETQ. The ends were cut back, 3 bases at V and 4 bases at J, with 10 bases in the middle. This CDR3 is built from 13 residues.

The chain is built from TRBV12-1 and TRBJ2-4; the D call of TRBD2 is as the table states it, not checked on the DNA. TRBV12-1 is recorded as a pseudogene. CDR3 length: 19 amino acids. DNA for the CDR3: TGTGCCAGCAGCTTTGTTAAACTAGCGGGGGGATTAGCCAAAAACATTCAGTACTTC. Its protein is CASSFVKLAGGLAKNIQYF.

The chain combines TRBV12-5 with TRBJ2-1, with 7 bases that match TRBD1. Per the germline V gene, CDR1 is LGHNT and CDR2 is FRNRAP. After removal of 3 bases from V and 2 bases from J, the junction contained 13 bases not matched to a gene. The CDR3 length is 18 residues. The CDR3 region has the DNA TGTGCTAGTGGTTTAGGGACAGAGATCACGGCCACCTACAATGAGCAGTTCTTC. Translated: CASGLGTEITATYNEQFF.

The genes are TRBV6-5 and TRBJ1-1; TRBD1 agrees at 9 bases. This CDR3 has 15 residues. CDR1 and CDR2 from the germline V gene are MNHEY and SVGAGI. Unmatched junction bases numbered 5, after V lost 5 bases and J lost 1 base. The CDR3 region is CASSRTGAPNTEAFF. DNA for the CDR3: TGTGCCAGCAGTCGGACAGGGGCACCGAACACTGAAGCTTTCTTT.

The chain couples TRBV5-4 to TRBJ2-4; 7 bases fit TRBD2. Germline V lookup: CDR1 SGHNT, CDR2 YYREEE (reference sequence). The V gene end was trimmed by 4 bases and the J gene end by 9 bases; junction bases not matched to a gene: 19. CDR3 length: 17 residues. CDR3 protein: CASSPTGTKGREGIQYF. The DNA of the CDR3 is TGTGCCAGCAGCCCGACCGGGACGAAGGGAAGGGAGGGCATTCAGTACTTC.

This rearrangement joins TRBV7-9 to TRBJ2-7, with D unresolved. CDR1 and CDR2 from the germline V gene are SEHNR and FQNEAQ (reference sequence). The CDR3 is 15 residues long. V was shortened by 3 bases and J by 0 bases, with 12 bases between the two germline ends. As DNA, the CDR3 is TGTGCCAGCAGCTTTGGAGACTCTAGCTCCTACGAGCAGTACTTC. This sequence encodes CASSFGDSSSYEQYF.

This clone showed up just a few times. The V and J genes are TRBV5-4 and TRBJ2-1; 7 bases align to TRBD2. V lost 0 bases to trimming and J lost 0 bases; unmatched junction nucleotides: 0. Germline V gene lookup returns CDR1 SGHNT and CDR2 YYREEE (reference sequence). This CDR3 has 15 residues. For the CDR3, the DNA is TGTGCCAGCAGCTTGGGGGGGGGCTCCTACAATGAGCAGTTCTTC. Protein sequence: CASSLGGGSYNEQFF.